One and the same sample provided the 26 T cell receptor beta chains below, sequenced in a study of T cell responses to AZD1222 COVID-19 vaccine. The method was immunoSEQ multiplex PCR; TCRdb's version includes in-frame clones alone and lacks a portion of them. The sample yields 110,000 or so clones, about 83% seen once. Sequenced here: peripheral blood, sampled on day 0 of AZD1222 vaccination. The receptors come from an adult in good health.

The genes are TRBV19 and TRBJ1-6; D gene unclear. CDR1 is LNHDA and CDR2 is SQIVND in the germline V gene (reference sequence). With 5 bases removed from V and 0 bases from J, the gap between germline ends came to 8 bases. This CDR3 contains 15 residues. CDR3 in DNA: TGTGCCAGTAGTGGGTCGGACTCCTATAATTCACCCCTCCACTTT. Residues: CASSGSDSYNSPLHF.

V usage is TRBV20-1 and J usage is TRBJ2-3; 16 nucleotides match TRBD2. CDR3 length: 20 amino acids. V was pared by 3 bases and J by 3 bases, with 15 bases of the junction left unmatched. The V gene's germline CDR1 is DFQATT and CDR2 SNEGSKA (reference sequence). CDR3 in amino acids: CSASLFTGTSGRGITDTQYF. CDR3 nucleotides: TGCAGTGCTAGTTTATTCACCGGGACTAGCGGGAGGGGAATAACAGATACGCAGTATTTT.

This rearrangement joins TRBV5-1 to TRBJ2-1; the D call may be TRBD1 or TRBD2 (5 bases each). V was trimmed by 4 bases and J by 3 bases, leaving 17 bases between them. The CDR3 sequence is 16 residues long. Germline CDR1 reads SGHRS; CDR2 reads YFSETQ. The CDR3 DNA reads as TGCGCCAGCAGCCTGGGGACCAATAAGGACTACAATGAGCAGTTCTTC. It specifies CASSLGTNKDYNEQFF.

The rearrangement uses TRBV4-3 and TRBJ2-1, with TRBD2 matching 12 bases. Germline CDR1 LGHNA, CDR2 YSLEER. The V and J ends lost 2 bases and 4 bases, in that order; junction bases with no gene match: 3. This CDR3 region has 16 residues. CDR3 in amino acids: CASSQRTSGDYNEQFF. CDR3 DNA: TGCGCCAGCAGCCAAAGGACTAGCGGGGATTACAATGAGCAGTTCTTC.

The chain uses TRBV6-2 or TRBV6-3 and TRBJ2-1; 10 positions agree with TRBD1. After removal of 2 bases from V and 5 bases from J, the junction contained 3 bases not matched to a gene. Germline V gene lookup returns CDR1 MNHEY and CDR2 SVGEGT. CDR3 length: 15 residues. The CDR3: CASSYEGTGDNEQFF. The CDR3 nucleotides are TGTGCCAGCAGTTACGAAGGGACAGGGGACAATGAGCAGTTCTTC.

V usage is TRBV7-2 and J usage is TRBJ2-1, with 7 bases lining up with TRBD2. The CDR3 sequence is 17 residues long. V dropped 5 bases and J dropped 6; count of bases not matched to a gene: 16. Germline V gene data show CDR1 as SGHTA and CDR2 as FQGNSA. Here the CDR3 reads CASSVRALRDYRNEQFF. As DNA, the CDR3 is TGTGCCAGCAGCGTGCGAGCCCTCCGGGACTACCGCAATGAGCAGTTCTTC.

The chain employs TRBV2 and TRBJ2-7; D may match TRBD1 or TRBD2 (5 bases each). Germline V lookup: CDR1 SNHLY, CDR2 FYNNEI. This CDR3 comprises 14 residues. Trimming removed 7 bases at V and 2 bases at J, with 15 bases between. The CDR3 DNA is TGTGCCAGCAAGACTCGACTGGGGGCCTACGAGCAGTACTTC. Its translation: CASKTRLGAYEQYF.

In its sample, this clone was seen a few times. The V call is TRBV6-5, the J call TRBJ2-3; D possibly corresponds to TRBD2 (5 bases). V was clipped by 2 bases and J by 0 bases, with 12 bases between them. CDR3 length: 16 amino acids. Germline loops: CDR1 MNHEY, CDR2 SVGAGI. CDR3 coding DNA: TGTGCCAGCAGTTACGGGCGGGCCACTAGCACAGATACGCAGTATTTT. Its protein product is CASSYGRATSTDTQYF.

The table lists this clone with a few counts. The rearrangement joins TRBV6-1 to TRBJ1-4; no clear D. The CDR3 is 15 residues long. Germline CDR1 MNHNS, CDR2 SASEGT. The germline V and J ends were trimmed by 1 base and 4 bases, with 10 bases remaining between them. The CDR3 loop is CASSEVPGGNEKLFF. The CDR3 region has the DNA TGTGCCAGCAGTGAAGTTCCAGGAGGTAATGAAAAACTGTTTTTT.

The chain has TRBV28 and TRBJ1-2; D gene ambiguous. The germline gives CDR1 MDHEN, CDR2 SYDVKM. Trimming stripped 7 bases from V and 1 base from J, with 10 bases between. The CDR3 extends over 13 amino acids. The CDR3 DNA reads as TGTGCCAGCACTGGCACAGTTAACTATGGCTACACCTTC. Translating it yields CASTGTVNYGYTF.

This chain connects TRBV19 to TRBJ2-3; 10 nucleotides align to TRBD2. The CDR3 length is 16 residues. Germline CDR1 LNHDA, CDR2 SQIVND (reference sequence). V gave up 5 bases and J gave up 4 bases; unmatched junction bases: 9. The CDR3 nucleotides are TGTGCCAGTAGTGCCATGAGCGGGAGGGACGCAGATACGCAGTATTTT. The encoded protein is CASSAMSGRDADTQYF. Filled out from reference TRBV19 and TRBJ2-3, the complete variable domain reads DGGITQSPKYLFRKEGQNVTLSCEQNLNHDAMYWYRQDPGQGLRLIYYSQIVNDFQKGDIAEGYSVSREKKESFPLTVTSAQKNPTAFYLCASSAMSGRDADTQYFGPGTRLTVL.

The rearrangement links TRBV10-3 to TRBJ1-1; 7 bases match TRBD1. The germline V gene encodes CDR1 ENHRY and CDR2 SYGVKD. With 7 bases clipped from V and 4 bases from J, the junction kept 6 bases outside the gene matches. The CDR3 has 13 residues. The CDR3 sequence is CAINDRVGTEAFF. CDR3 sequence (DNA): TGTGCCATCAACGACAGGGTTGGCACTGAAGCTTTCTTT.

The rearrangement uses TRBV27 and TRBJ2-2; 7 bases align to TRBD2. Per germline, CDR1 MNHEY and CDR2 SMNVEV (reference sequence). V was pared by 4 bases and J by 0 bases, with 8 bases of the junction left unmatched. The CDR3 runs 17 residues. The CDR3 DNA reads TGTGCCAGCAGTTCAGTTCTAGCGGAGGCGAACACCGGGGAGCTGTTTTTT. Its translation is CASSSVLAEANTGELFF.

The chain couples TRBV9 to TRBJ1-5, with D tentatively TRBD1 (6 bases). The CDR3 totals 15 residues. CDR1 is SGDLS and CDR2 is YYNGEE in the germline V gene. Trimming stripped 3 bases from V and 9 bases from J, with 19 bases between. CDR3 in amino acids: CASSAKGDYAAPQHF. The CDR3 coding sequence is TGTGCCAGCAGCGCGAAGGGGGATTATGCTGCGCCCCAGCATTTT.

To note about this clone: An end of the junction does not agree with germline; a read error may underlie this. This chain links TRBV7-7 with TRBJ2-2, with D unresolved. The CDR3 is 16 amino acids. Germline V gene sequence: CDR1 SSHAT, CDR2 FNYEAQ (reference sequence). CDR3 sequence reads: CASSSEGPANTGELFF. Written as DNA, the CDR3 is TGTGCTAGCAGCTCGGAAGGGCCCGCGAACACCGGGGAGCTGTTTTTT.

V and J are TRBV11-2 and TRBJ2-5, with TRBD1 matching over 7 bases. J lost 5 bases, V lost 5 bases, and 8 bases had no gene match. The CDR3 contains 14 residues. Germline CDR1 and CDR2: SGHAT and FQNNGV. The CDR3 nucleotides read TGTGCCAGCAGCAAACCGGGACAGAAGGAGACCCAGTACTTC. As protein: CASSKPGQKETQYF. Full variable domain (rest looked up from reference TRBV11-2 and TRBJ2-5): EAGVAQSPRYKIIEKRQSVAFWCNPISGHATLYWYQQILGQGPKLLIQFQNNGVVDDSQLPKDRFSAERLKGVDSTLKIQPAKLEDSAVYLCASSKPGQKETQYFGPGTRLLVL.

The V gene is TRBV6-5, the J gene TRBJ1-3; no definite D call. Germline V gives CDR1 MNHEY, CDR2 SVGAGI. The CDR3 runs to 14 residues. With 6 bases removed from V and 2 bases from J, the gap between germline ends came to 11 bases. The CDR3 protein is CASSTLGAGNTIYF. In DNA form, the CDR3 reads TGTGCCAGCAGCACCCTCGGGGCTGGAAACACCATATATTTT.

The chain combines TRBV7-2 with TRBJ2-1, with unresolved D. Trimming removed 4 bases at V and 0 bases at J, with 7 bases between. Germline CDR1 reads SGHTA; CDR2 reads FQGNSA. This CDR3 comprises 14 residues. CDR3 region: CASSSIHSYNEQFF. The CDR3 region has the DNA TGTGCCAGCAGCTCGATTCACTCCTACAATGAGCAGTTCTTC.

This chain's CDR3 is CASRQGPDEQYF. Written as DNA, the CDR3 is TGTGCCAGCAGACAGGGGCCAGACGAGCAGTACTTC. The V and J genes are TRBV27 and TRBJ2-7; 7 bases agree with TRBD1. Germline values: CDR1 MNHEY, CDR2 SMNVEV (reference sequence). The J segment lost 5 bases and the V segment lost 6 bases, leaving 4 bases of the junction unmatched. The CDR3 is 12 amino acids.

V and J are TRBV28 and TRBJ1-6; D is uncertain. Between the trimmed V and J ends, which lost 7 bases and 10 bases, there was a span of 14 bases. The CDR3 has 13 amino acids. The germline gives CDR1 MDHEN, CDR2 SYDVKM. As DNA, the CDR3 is TGTGCCAGCACCAGTCAGACACCCTCACCCCTCCACTTT. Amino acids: CASTSQTPSPLHF.

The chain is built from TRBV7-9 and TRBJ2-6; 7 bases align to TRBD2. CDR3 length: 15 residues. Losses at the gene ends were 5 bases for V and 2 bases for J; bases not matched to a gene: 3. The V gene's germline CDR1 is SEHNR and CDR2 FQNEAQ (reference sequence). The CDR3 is CASSPAGAGANVLTF. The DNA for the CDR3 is TGTGCCAGCAGCCCCGCGGGGGCTGGGGCCAACGTCCTGACTTTC.

This CDR3 is CASSIVPSGYTF. In nucleotides, the CDR3 is TGTGCCAGTAGTATAGTCCCTTCGGGCTACACCTTC. This chain connects TRBV19 to TRBJ1-2; D unresolved. Between the trimmed V and J ends, which lost 1 base and 8 bases, there was a span of 8 bases. The CDR3 length is 12 residues. The germline CDR1 and CDR2 sequences are LNHDA and SQIVND (reference sequence). Full variable domain (missing parts from reference TRBV19 and TRBJ1-2): DGGITQSPKYLFRKEGQNVTLSCEQNLNHDAMYWYRQDPGQGLRLIYYSQIVNDFQKGDIAEGYSVSREKKESFPLTVTSAQKNPTAFYLCASSIVPSGYTFGSGTRLTVV.

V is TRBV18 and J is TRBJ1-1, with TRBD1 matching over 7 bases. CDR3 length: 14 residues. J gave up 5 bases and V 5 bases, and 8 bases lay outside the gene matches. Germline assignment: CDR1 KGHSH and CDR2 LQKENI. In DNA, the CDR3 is TGTGCCAGCTCAACCCGGGACAGAGGAACTGAAGCTTTCTTT. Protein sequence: CASSTRDRGTEAFF.

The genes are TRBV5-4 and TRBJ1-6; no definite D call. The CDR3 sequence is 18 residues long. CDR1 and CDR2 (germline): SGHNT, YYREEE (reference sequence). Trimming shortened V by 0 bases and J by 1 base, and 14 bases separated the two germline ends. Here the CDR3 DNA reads TGTGCCAGCAGCTTGGGGGTAGGGCGCCAGTCCTATAATTCACCCCTCCACTTT. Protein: CASSLGVGRQSYNSPLHF.

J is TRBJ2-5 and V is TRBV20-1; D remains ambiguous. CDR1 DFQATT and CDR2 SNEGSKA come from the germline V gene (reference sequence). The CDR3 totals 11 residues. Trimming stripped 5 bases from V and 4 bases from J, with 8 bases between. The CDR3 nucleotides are TGCAGTGCTTGGCTCAGAGAGACCCAGTACTTC. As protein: CSAWLRETQYF.

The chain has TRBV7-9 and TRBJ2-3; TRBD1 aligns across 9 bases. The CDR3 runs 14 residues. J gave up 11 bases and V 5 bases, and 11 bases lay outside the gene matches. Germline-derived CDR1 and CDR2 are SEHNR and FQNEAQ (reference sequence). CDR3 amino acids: CASSPTTGGGMQYF. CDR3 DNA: TGTGCCAGCAGCCCAACGACAGGGGGTGGGATGCAGTATTTT.